This TCR beta chain was documented in a study of T cell responses to AZD1222 COVID-19 vaccine. With regard to this clone: Antigen specificity is unknown.

V lost 5 bases, J lost 4 bases, and 4 bases stayed unmatched. CDR1 is SGHNT and CDR2 is YYREEE in the germline V gene (reference sequence). The CDR3 extends over 14 amino acids. Using immunoSEQ multiplex PCR, the repertoire was profiled, and TCRdb retains in-frame clones only, with some absent. The sample consists of about 140,000 clones, more than 85% of them appearing once. Study results and caveats: Repertoire sampling occurred only after the peak T cell response. Spike-specific TCR breadth and depth rose after two AZD1222 doses. The sample set comprised mostly white British donors with more females, and clonal diversity was possibly underestimated.

This specimen was peripheral blood, taken on day 0 of AZD1222 vaccination. The sequence derives from an adult in good health. The gene calls are TRBV5-4 and TRBJ2-3; 10 nucleotides agree with TRBD2. CDR3 in amino acids: CASRAGGLADTQYF. CDR3 DNA sequence: TGTGCCAGCAGAGCGGGGGGGCTCGCAGATACGCAGTATTTT.